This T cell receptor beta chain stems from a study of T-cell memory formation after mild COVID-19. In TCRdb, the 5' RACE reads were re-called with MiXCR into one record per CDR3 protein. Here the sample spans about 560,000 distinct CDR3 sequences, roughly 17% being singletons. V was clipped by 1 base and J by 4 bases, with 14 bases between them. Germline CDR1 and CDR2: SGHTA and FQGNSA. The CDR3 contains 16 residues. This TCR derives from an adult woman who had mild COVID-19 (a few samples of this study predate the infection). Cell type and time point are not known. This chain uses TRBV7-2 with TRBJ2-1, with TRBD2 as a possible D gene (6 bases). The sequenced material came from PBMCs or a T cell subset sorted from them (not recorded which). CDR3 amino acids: CASSLEPAGDYNEQFF. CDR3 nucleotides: TGTGCCAGCAGCTTAGAGCCAGCGGGCGATTACAATGAGCAGTTCTTC.